This T cell receptor beta chain originates from a study of blood T cell repertoires in COVID-19. About the study: Samples came from the United States, Italy and Spain, spanning acute and convalescent COVID-19. PBMCs, B-cell-depleted T cells, or T cells provided the cDNA or gDNA that made up the material.

Source study methods: Estimation of nucleated cell counts relied on the amplification of reference gene primers. The method was immunoSEQ multiplex PCR; TCRdb's version includes in-frame clones alone and lacks a portion of them. V and J calls and clone size are as listed in that table; D and trimming were resolved from the DNA. The sample consists of 150,000 to 180,000 clones, approximately 73% of them appearing once. Germline V gene data show CDR1 as LGHDT and CDR2 as YNNKEL (reference sequence). V dropped 1 base and J dropped 11; count of bases not matched to a gene: 13. The CDR3 is 15 amino acids.

The clonotype comes from a woman of 80 years or more with acute or convalescent COVID-19. Sequencing was done on a sample of peripheral blood. The J gene is TRBJ1-1, the V gene TRBV3-1 (or the pseudogene TRBV3-2), with TRBD1 matching 7 bases. CDR3 bases: TGTGCCAGCAGCCAAGGAGGGGGCAGCGAGGGCTCGGCTTTCTTT. Translation: CASSQGGGSEGSAFF.